The 18 T cell receptor beta chains reported below all come from one sample, sequenced in a study of metastatic and nonmetastatic thyroid tumors. MiXCR re-clonotyped the PCR reads for TCRdb. Found here are approximately 16,000 clones, 30% to 35% of them singletons; the top ten hold approximately 7%. All patients reached thyroid surgery having received no treatment beforehand. Sequencing was carried out using tumor tissue. The receptors come from a female donor with papillary thyroid cancer or a benign thyroid nodule (not recorded which). Some clones in this sample may be carry-over from other donors' samples.

There are many counts of this clone. V is TRBV10-1 and J is TRBJ2-6; possibly TRBD1 for D (7 bases). With 5 bases removed from V and 1 base from J, the gap between germline ends came to 15 bases. The length of the CDR3 is 17 residues. Germline V lookup: CDR1 WNHNN, CDR2 SYGVQD (reference sequence). This chain's CDR3 is CASSKIQGRSGANVLTF. The CDR3 DNA is TGCGCCAGCAGTAAGATACAGGGGAGGTCTGGGGCCAACGTCCTGACTTTC.

In its sample, this clone ranks as medium-sized (0.01 to 0.1%). V gene TRBV10-3 combines with J gene TRBJ1-3; maybe TRBD1 (5 bases). There are 15 residues in the CDR3. V was trimmed by 2 bases and J by 4 bases, leaving 12 bases between them. Germline values: CDR1 ENHRY, CDR2 SYGVKD. Here the CDR3 reads CAISEPRAGGNTIYF. For the CDR3, the DNA is TGTGCCATCAGTGAGCCGAGGGCAGGGGGAAACACCATATATTTT.

The chain is built from TRBV18 and TRBJ2-7, with TRBD2 identical over 8 bases. This CDR3 spans 13 amino acids. V trimming: 11 bases; J trimming: 5 bases; junction bases outside the gene matches: 11. The germline V gene encodes CDR1 KGHSH and CDR2 LQKENI. In DNA, the CDR3 is TGTGCCTCGGAGGAGCGGGAGTTCGACGAGCAGTACTTC. It translates to CASEEREFDEQYF.

Sample share makes this clone large. The chain uses TRBV19 and TRBJ2-1, with 8 positions matching TRBD2. The ends lost 4 bases at V and 4 bases at J; junction bases unmatched: 9. The CDR3 contains 16 residues. Germline V gene lookup returns CDR1 LNHDA and CDR2 SQIVND (reference sequence). For the CDR3, the DNA is TGTGCCAGTAGTACCCTATCGCGGGGGGCATACAATGAGCAGTTCTTC. This encodes CASSTLSRGAYNEQFF.

This clone is termed medium-sized (0.01 to 0.1%). The chain uses TRBV30 and TRBJ2-2; D not certain. Trimming left V 1 base short and J 7 bases short, with 13 bases between. CDR3 length equals 14 residues. The V gene's germline CDR1 is GTSNPN and CDR2 SVGIG (reference sequence). The chain's CDR3 is CAWSELLTSGELFF. CDR3 DNA sequence: TGTGCCTGGAGTGAACTTTTGACAAGCGGGGAGCTGTTTTTT.

This clone was picked up many times. The same CDR3 arises from other DNA sequences in this sample as well. The CDR3 loop reads CASSEQGDGTDTQYF. CDR3 DNA sequence: TGTGCCAGCAGCGAACAGGGGGACGGCACAGATACGCAGTATTTT. The V and J genes are TRBV7-3 and TRBJ2-3; 8 nucleotides match TRBD1. The length of the CDR3 is 15 residues. In germline, CDR1 is SGHTA, CDR2 FQGTGA. Trimming cost V 5 bases and J 1 base; bases outside gene matches: 5. Full variable domain (outside the CDR3, taken from reference TRBV7-3 and TRBJ2-3): GAGVSQTPSNKVTEKGKYVELRCDPISGHTALYWYRQSLGQGPEFLIYFQGTGAADDSGLPNDRFFAVRPEGSVSTLKIQRTERGDSAVYLCASSEQGDGTDTQYFGPGTRLTVL.

The chain uses TRBV20-1 and TRBJ1-5; maybe TRBD1 (5 bases). Germline V CDR1 and CDR2: DFQATT, SNEGSKA (reference sequence). Between the trimmed V and J ends, which lost 4 bases and 4 bases, there was a span of 11 bases. This CDR3 region has 13 residues. The CDR3 protein is CSAKRGLNQPQHF. Here the CDR3 DNA reads TGCAGTGCTAAAAGGGGATTGAATCAGCCCCAGCATTTT.

In its sample, this clone was seen a few times. The V gene is TRBV6-1, the J gene TRBJ2-7, with TRBD1 identical over 8 bases. CDR1 and CDR2 (germline): MNHNS, SASEGT. With V trimmed by 6 bases and J by 6 bases, 4 bases remained unmatched. The length of the CDR3 is 12 residues. The CDR3 here is CASSNTGGEQYF. CDR3 DNA: TGTGCCAGCAGCAACACAGGGGGCGAGCAGTACTTC.

This clone is medium-sized in the sample. The rearrangement uses TRBV2 and TRBJ1-2; no firm D call. Trimming shortened V by 0 bases and J by 6 bases, and 5 bases separated the two germline ends. CDR1 and CDR2 from the germline V gene are SNHLY and FYNNEI. This CDR3 has 12 amino acids. In DNA, the CDR3 is TGTGCCAGCAGTGAAGCGCAGGATGGCTACACCTTC. Translation gives CASSEAQDGYTF. Supplemented by reference TRBV2 and TRBJ1-2, the full variable domain reads EPEVTQTPSHQVTQMGQEVILRCVPISNHLYFYWYRQILGQKVEFLVSFYNNEISEKSEIFDDQFSVERPDGSNFTLKIRSTKLEDSAMYFCASSEAQDGYTFGSGTRLTVV.

This clone is medium-sized (0.01 to 0.1%) by share. CDR3 protein: CSARADSMGLQVEQFF. The CDR3 DNA is TGCAGTGCTAGAGCGGACTCAATGGGTTTACAAGTTGAGCAGTTCTTC. The V call is TRBV20-1, the J call TRBJ2-1, with D maybe TRBD2 (5 bases). V shed 1 base and J shed 9 bases, with 22 bases lying between them. Germline values: CDR1 DFQATT, CDR2 SNEGSKA (reference sequence). The CDR3 length is 16 residues.

The chain joins TRBV25-1 to TRBJ1-2; D gene unclear. V was cut by 5 bases and J by 2 bases, with 6 bases left in between. In germline, CDR1 is MGHDK, CDR2 SYGVNS. The CDR3 spans 12 residues. This chain's CDR3 is CASSRGNYGYTF. CDR3 coding DNA: TGTGCCAGCAGTCGGGGAAACTATGGCTACACCTTC.

The chain is built from TRBV6-4 and TRBJ2-2; TRBD2 is a possible D gene (6 bases). The V end was cut by 4 bases, the J end by 3 bases, with 12 bases between. The CDR3 runs to 15 residues. Germline V gene lookup returns CDR1 MRHNA and CDR2 SNTAGT. This CDR3 is CASSGSSGDTGELFF. DNA for the CDR3: TGTGCCAGCAGTGGCTCGTCGGGGGACACCGGGGAGCTGTTTTTT.

This clone is labeled medium-sized. The chain employs TRBV6-4 and TRBJ1-4; D may be TRBD1 (5 bases). Trimming shortened V by 8 bases and J by 5 bases, and 21 bases separated the two germline ends. Germline CDR1 and CDR2: MRHNA and SNTAGT. The CDR3 extends over 16 amino acids. CDR3 coding DNA: TGTGCCAGCGGACAATCTCCGACGGACCTAAATGAAAAACTGTTTTTT. Translated: CASGQSPTDLNEKLFF.

Remarks on this clone: Lacking the conserved final phenylalanine or tryptophan, this CDR3 likely reflects a read error. The genes are TRBV10-1 and TRBJ1-5, with D perhaps TRBD1 (6 bases). Trimming left V 6 bases short and J 6 bases short, with 18 bases between. CDR3 length: 15 amino acids. Looked up from germline, CDR1 is WNHNN and CDR2 is SYGVQD (reference sequence). The CDR3 DNA follows: TGCGCCAGCAGCGGGGGCACAGGCGGCGGTCAGCCCCAGCATGTT. Amino acids: CASSGGTGGGQPQHV.

The chain joins TRBV18 to TRBJ2-7, with a possible D match to TRBD2 (6 bases). Per the germline V gene, CDR1 is KGHSH and CDR2 is LQKENI. The ends were cut back, 0 bases at V and 3 bases at J, with 24 bases in the middle. The CDR3 sequence is 19 residues long. The CDR3 spells CASSPPEGPSAPPVYEQYF. CDR3 DNA: TGTGCCAGCTCACCACCGGAAGGACCTAGCGCTCCCCCCGTCTACGAGCAGTACTTC. The complete variable domain, with remaining parts taken from reference TRBV18 and TRBJ2-7, reads NAGVMQNPRHLVRRRGQEARLRCSPMKGHSHVYWYRQLPEEGLKFMVYLQKENIIDESGMPKERFSAEFPKEGPSILRIQQVVRGDSAAYFCASSPPEGPSAPPVYEQYFGPGTRLTVT.

By share of the sample, this clone is medium-sized. DNA for the CDR3: TGTGCCAGCAGTTCTTCTTTCCAGCCCCAGCATTTT. Encoded protein: CASSSSFQPQHF. The gene calls are TRBV27 and TRBJ1-5; no firm D call. The CDR3 contains 12 residues. Per germline, CDR1 MNHEY and CDR2 SMNVEV (reference sequence). Trimming removed 4 bases from V and 7 bases from J, with 8 bases in between.

This rearrangement joins TRBV11-2 to TRBJ2-7, with a tentative D call TRBD2 (6 bases). Looked up from germline, CDR1 is SGHAT and CDR2 is FQNNGV. Trimming left V 2 bases short and J 0 bases short, with 11 bases between. The CDR3 extends over 15 amino acids. The CDR3 spells CASSLRGLSSYEQYF. The CDR3 DNA is TGTGCCAGCAGCTTACGGGGACTCAGCTCCTACGAGCAGTACTTC. The full variable domain, in which reference TRBV11-2 and TRBJ2-7 provide the parts outside the CDR3, is EAGVAQSPRYKIIEKRQSVAFWCNPISGHATLYWYQQILGQGPKLLIQFQNNGVVDDSQLPKDRFSAERLKGVDSTLKIQPAKLEDSAVYLCASSLRGLSSYEQYFGPGTRLTVT.

This clone was seen repeatedly, ten times or more. This chain uses TRBV7-6 with TRBJ1-1; the match to TRBD1 covers 9 bases. Germline CDR1 SGHVS, CDR2 FNYEAQ. This CDR3 has 16 residues. The J segment lost 5 bases and the V segment lost 5 bases, leaving 12 bases of the junction unmatched. The CDR3 coding sequence is TGTGCCAGCAGCCTCCCCCCCCGGACAGGGGATACTGAAGCTTTCTTT. Its translation is CASSLPPRTGDTEAFF. The complete variable domain, with remaining parts taken from reference TRBV7-6 and TRBJ1-1, reads GAGVSQSPRYKVTKRGQDVALRCDPISGHVSLYWYRQALGQGPEFLTYFNYEAQQDKSGLPNDRFSAERPEGSISTLTIQRTEQRDSAMYRCASSLPPRTGDTEAFFGQGTRLTVV.